Here is one T cell receptor (beta chain) with its context. Libraries were prepared by immunoSEQ multiplex PCR; TCRdb keeps only in-frame clonotypes and omits some of them. Of 350,000 to 500,000 clones detected, roughly 88% appear once; the ten largest clones hold approximately 1.5%. This record comes from a study of blood T cell repertoires in COVID-19. Across the study: Donors in the United States, Italy and Spain gave samples during acute or convalescent COVID-19. Nucleic acid was either cDNA or gDNA, and it came from T cells, B-cell-depleted T cells, or PBMCs.

This CDR3 is built from 16 residues. CDR1 SGHAT and CDR2 FQNNGV come from the germline V gene. The V and J ends lost 1 base and 6 bases, in that order; junction bases with no gene match: 9. This sequence joins TRBV11-2 and TRBJ2-5; 9 bases are a match to TRBD1. The source material was PBMCs or T cells enriched from blood (not recorded which). This receptor was identified in a woman under 30 who had been exposed to COVID-19. The CDR3 bases are TGTGCCAGCAGCTTAGGCCGGGACAGGGAAGGGCAGACCCAGTACTTC. Its protein is CASSLGRDREGQTQYF.